The rows below give T cell receptor beta chains drawn from one sample of a study of Ad26.COV2.S vaccination and SARS-CoV-2 variants. The method was immunoSEQ multiplex PCR; TCRdb's version includes in-frame clones alone and lacks a portion of them. The sample gives around 300,000 clones, less than 90% of which show up once; about 11% is in the top ten. The starting material was peripheral blood, obtained in a trial of Ad26.COV2.S vaccine versus placebo. The receptors stem from a person between 18 and 65 years old who received the Ad26.COV2.S COVID-19 vaccine or a placebo. Both conserved end residues are part of each CDR3. The order of the fields is V gene, D gene, J gene, clone size, CDR3 protein, CDR3 DNA. A D gene is named only where the DNA matches it firmly. Size values are once, few and many counts, or a class for expanded clones, and some rows have none.

V gene: TRBV28
D gene: NA
J gene: TRBJ1-6
clone size: NA
CDR3 protein: CASSLKGYNSPLHF
CDR3 DNA: TGTGCCAGCAGTTTAAAGGGTTATAATTCACCCCTCCACTTT

V gene: TRBV6-5
D gene: NA
J gene: TRBJ2-7
clone size: NA
CDR3 protein: CATLAPSTYEQYF
CDR3 DNA: TGTGCCACCCTTGCCCCCTCCACCTACGAGCAGTACTTC

V gene: TRBV30
D gene: NA
J gene: TRBJ2-5
clone size: NA
CDR3 protein: CAWIPTVETQYF
CDR3 DNA: TGTGCCTGGATCCCAACGGTGGAGACCCAGTACTTC

V gene: TRBV19
D gene: TRBD1
J gene: TRBJ1-1
clone size: NA
CDR3 protein: CASRGQGRGTEAFF
CDR3 DNA: TGTGCCAGTAGGGGACAGGGGAGAGGGACTGAAGCTTTCTTT

V gene: TRBV7-2
D gene: NA
J gene: TRBJ2-3
clone size: NA
CDR3 protein: CASSAGLTTDTQYF
CDR3 DNA: TGTGCCAGCAGCGCGGGACTTACCACAGATACGCAGTATTTT

V gene: TRBV5-4
D gene: NA
J gene: TRBJ1-2
clone size: NA
CDR3 protein: CASSFEGLGRGYTF
CDR3 DNA: TGTGCCAGCAGCTTCGAGGGACTAGGTCGAGGCTACACCTTC

V gene: TRBV6-5
D gene: TRBD2
J gene: TRBJ2-5
clone size: NA
CDR3 protein: CASRPRVAGRETQYF
CDR3 DNA: TGTGCCAGCAGACCTCGGGTAGCGGGACGGGAGACCCAGTACTTC

V gene: TRBV18
D gene: TRBD1
J gene: TRBJ1-1
clone size: once
CDR3 protein: CASSRRQGDTEAFF
CDR3 DNA: TGTGCCAGCTCACGCCGACAGGGGGATACTGAAGCTTTCTTT

V gene: TRBV6-2/TRBV6-3
D gene: TRBD2
J gene: TRBJ2-1
clone size: NA
CDR3 protein: CASSSFSGSRSYNEQFF
CDR3 DNA: TGTGCCAGCAGTTCTTTTAGCGGGAGCCGCTCCTACAATGAGCAGTTCTTC

V gene: TRBV7-2
D gene: NA
J gene: TRBJ2-1
clone size: few
CDR3 protein: CASSLAVGGLVNEQFF
CDR3 DNA: TGTGCCAGCAGCTTAGCGGTAGGGGGGTTGGTCAATGAGCAGTTCTTC

V gene: TRBV7-2
D gene: NA
J gene: TRBJ1-1
clone size: NA
CDR3 protein: CASSFDTWGGAFF
CDR3 DNA: TGTGCCAGCAGCTTCGACACTTGGGGAGGAGCTTTCTTT

V gene: TRBV7-9
D gene: TRBD1
J gene: TRBJ2-2
clone size: NA
CDR3 protein: CASSMRTGARTGELFF
CDR3 DNA: TGTGCCAGCAGCATGAGGACAGGGGCGCGGACCGGGGAGCTGTTTTTT

V gene: TRBV19
D gene: TRBD2
J gene: TRBJ2-1
clone size: NA
CDR3 protein: CASSAGLGGIGYSYNEQFF
CDR3 DNA: TGTGCCAGTAGTGCAGGACTAGGAGGGATAGGGTATTCCTACAATGAGCAGTTCTTC

V gene: TRBV6-6
D gene: NA
J gene: TRBJ1-1
clone size: NA
CDR3 protein: CASSTPSGAMNTEAFF
CDR3 DNA: TGTGCCAGCAGTACCCCGTCAGGGGCCATGAACACTGAAGCTTTCTTT

V gene: TRBV5-1
D gene: NA
J gene: TRBJ2-7
clone size: NA
CDR3 protein: CASSSNLNEQYF
CDR3 DNA: TGCGCCAGCAGCTCCAACTTGAACGAGCAGTACTTC

V gene: TRBV27
D gene: NA
J gene: TRBJ2-3
clone size: NA
CDR3 protein: CASSLSFLSDTQYF
CDR3 DNA: TGTGCCAGCAGTTTATCGTTTCTCTCGGATACGCAGTATTTT

V gene: TRBV5-4
D gene: TRBD1
J gene: TRBJ2-3
clone size: NA
CDR3 protein: CASSWNRGISSTDTQYF
CDR3 DNA: TGTGCCAGCAGCTGGAACAGGGGAATCTCTAGCACAGATACGCAGTATTTT

V gene: TRBV3-1/TRBV3-2
D gene: TRBD2
J gene: TRBJ2-7
clone size: NA
CDR3 protein: CASSSPGTRIDEQYF
CDR3 DNA: TGTGCCAGCAGCTCCCCCGGGACTAGAATCGACGAGCAGTACTTC

V gene: TRBV10-1
D gene: TRBD1
J gene: TRBJ2-5
clone size: NA
CDR3 protein: CATSDRGPPETQYF
CDR3 DNA: TGCGCCACTTCCGACAGGGGGCCCCCAGAGACCCAGTACTTC

V gene: TRBV19
D gene: NA
J gene: TRBJ2-5
clone size: NA
CDR3 protein: CASAQGTQETQYF
CDR3 DNA: TGTGCCAGCGCACAGGGTACACAAGAGACCCAGTACTTC

V gene: TRBV6-2/TRBV6-3
D gene: NA
J gene: TRBJ1-1
clone size: NA
CDR3 protein: CASSRGGTEAFF
CDR3 DNA: TGTGCCAGCAGTCGCGGCGGCACTGAAGCTTTCTTT

V gene: TRBV4-1
D gene: NA
J gene: TRBJ1-2
clone size: few
CDR3 protein: CASSPGGGREVGYTF
CDR3 DNA: TGCGCCAGCAGCCCCGGTGGAGGGCGGGAGGTGGGCTACACCTTC

V gene: TRBV5-1
D gene: NA
J gene: TRBJ1-4
clone size: NA
CDR3 protein: CASSLATTGNEKLFF
CDR3 DNA: TGCGCCAGCAGCTTGGCCACGACAGGAAATGAAAAACTGTTTTTT

V gene: TRBV6-5
D gene: NA
J gene: TRBJ2-1
clone size: NA
CDR3 protein: CASSPGDGGFNEQFF
CDR3 DNA: TGTGCCAGCAGCCCGGGGGATGGAGGTTTCAATGAGCAGTTCTTC

V gene: TRBV7-2
D gene: NA
J gene: TRBJ1-4
clone size: NA
CDR3 protein: CASSLGGFNEKLFF
CDR3 DNA: TGTGCCAGCAGCTTAGGAGGATTCAATGAAAAACTGTTTTTT

V gene: TRBV9
D gene: NA
J gene: TRBJ2-7
clone size: NA
CDR3 protein: CASSASAYEQYF
CDR3 DNA: TGTGCCAGCAGCGCCTCGGCCTACGAGCAGTACTTC

V gene: TRBV6-5
D gene: NA
J gene: TRBJ2-3
clone size: NA
CDR3 protein: CASGNTDTQYF
CDR3 DNA: TGTGCCAGCGGTAATACAGATACGCAGTATTTT

V gene: TRBV19
D gene: TRBD1
J gene: TRBJ2-2
clone size: NA
CDR3 protein: CASSPDRPNTGELFF
CDR3 DNA: TGTGCCAGTAGCCCGGACAGGCCGAACACCGGGGAGCTGTTTTTT

V gene: TRBV19
D gene: NA
J gene: TRBJ2-7
clone size: NA
CDR3 protein: CASSRDVSYEQYF
CDR3 DNA: TGTGCCAGTAGTAGGGACGTGTCCTACGAGCAGTACTTC

V gene: TRBV3-1/TRBV3-2
D gene: TRBD1
J gene: TRBJ1-1
clone size: few
CDR3 protein: CASSRRDRGVTEAFF
CDR3 DNA: TGTGCCAGCAGCCGCCGGGACAGGGGGGTCACTGAAGCTTTCTTT

V gene: TRBV6-5
D gene: TRBD1
J gene: TRBJ1-1
clone size: NA
CDR3 protein: CASSIRQGGTEAFF
CDR3 DNA: TGTGCCAGCAGTATCCGACAGGGAGGCACTGAAGCTTTCTTT

V gene: TRBV7-2
D gene: NA
J gene: TRBJ1-2
clone size: NA
CDR3 protein: CASSLGRRQARGYTF
CDR3 DNA: TGTGCCAGCAGCTTAGGGCGTAGACAGGCCCGCGGCTACACCTTC

V gene: TRBV5-1
D gene: NA
J gene: TRBJ2-2
clone size: few
CDR3 protein: CASSLDPPDSHTGELFF
CDR3 DNA: TGCGCCAGCAGCCTTGATCCCCCGGACTCACACACCGGGGAGCTGTTTTTT

V gene: TRBV5-1
D gene: NA
J gene: TRBJ1-2
clone size: NA
CDR3 protein: CASTLSPEHGYTF
CDR3 DNA: TGCGCCAGCACCCTGAGCCCCGAACATGGCTACACCTTC

V gene: TRBV5-5
D gene: NA
J gene: TRBJ2-5
clone size: NA
CDR3 protein: CASSRSPGEQETQYF
CDR3 DNA: TGTGCCAGCAGCCGCTCACCGGGGGAACAAGAGACCCAGTACTTC

V gene: TRBV19
D gene: NA
J gene: TRBJ2-7
clone size: NA
CDR3 protein: CASSPTETEQYF
CDR3 DNA: TGTGCCAGTAGTCCGACAGAAACCGAGCAGTACTTC